These T cell receptor beta chains were read from a single sample in a study of T cells after yellow fever vaccination. TCRdb re-analysed the 5' RACE reads in MiXCR, keeping a single row per CDR3 protein. The sample consists of hundreds of thousands of distinct CDR3 sequences, under 15% of them appearing once. Source: CD4+ T cells sorted from PBMCs, taken 15 days after the yellow fever booster vaccination. Every receptor here comes from a man younger than 30 who received the YFV17D yellow fever vaccine. The CDR3 runs from the conserved cysteine through the conserved F or W. D genes are given only for firm matches. Only some rows state a clone size, as once, few, many or a class for expanded clones.

v_call,clone_size,d_call,cdr3_length,j_call,cdr3_nt,cdr3_aa
TRBV6-2/TRBV6-3,few,TRBD2,17,TRBJ2-5,TGTGCCAGCAGTTACTTGGGGAGCGGGGGTCATTCAGCGACCCAGTACTTC,CASSYLGSGGHSATQYF
TRBV3-1,NA,TRBD2,14,TRBJ2-7,TGTGCCAGCAGCCAGGCTAGCGGTTCCTACGAGCAGTACTTC,CASSQASGSYEQYF
TRBV28,few,NA,13,TRBJ1-2,TGTGCCAGCACCGGTGGGGATAACTATGGCTACACCTTC,CASTGGDNYGYTF
TRBV9,few,TRBD2,15,TRBJ2-2,TGTGCCAGCAGCCCACGCGGGGGAGACACCGGGGAGCTGTTTTTT,CASSPRGGDTGELFF
TRBV5-1,many,TRBD1,21,TRBJ1-5,TGCGCCAGCAGCTCAGGGGGCGTCCCAACCCCATTGCGGCAAAGCAATCAGCCCCAGCATTTT,CASSSGGVPTPLRQSNQPQHF
TRBV12-3/TRBV12-4,NA,NA,16,TRBJ1-4,TGTGCCAGCAGTCGTGGACAGCTCCGAATCAATGAAAAACTGTTTTTT,CASSRGQLRINEKLFF
TRBV3-1,NA,NA,14,TRBJ1-1,TGTGCCAGCAGCCCCGGTTGGGGGAACACTGAAGCTTTCTTT,CASSPGWGNTEAFF
TRBV4-3,NA,NA,15,TRBJ1-4,TGCGCCAGCAGCCAAGATTCCCAGGGGAATGAAAAACTGTTTTTT,CASSQDSQGNEKLFF
TRBV6-1,NA,NA,13,TRBJ1-6,TGTGCCAGCAGTCGGGACATTAATTCACCCCTCCACTTT,CASSRDINSPLHF
TRBV3-1,few,NA,14,TRBJ2-1,TGTGCCAGCAGCCCTCTAGGAGGGGGTCATGAGCAGTTCTTC,CASSPLGGGHEQFF
TRBV7-9,NA,NA,16,TRBJ1-5,TGTGCCAGCAGCTTAGGGTCCCACTGGGGAAATCAGCCCCAGCATTTT,CASSLGSHWGNQPQHF
TRBV3-1,NA,NA,14,TRBJ1-2,TGTGCCAGCAGCCGGGACCAGTTTAACTATGGCTACACCTTC,CASSRDQFNYGYTF
TRBV7-9,NA,NA,14,TRBJ1-1,TGTGCCAGCAGCCAGGGACACCTGAACACTGAAGCTTTCTTT,CASSQGHLNTEAFF
TRBV7-2,many,TRBD2,17,TRBJ2-4,TGTGCCAGCAGCTTAGTAGGACTAGCGGAAGCCAAAAACATTCAGTACTTC,CASSLVGLAEAKNIQYF
TRBV28,few,NA,16,TRBJ2-5,TGTGCCAGCAGTTTAGGAGGGGGAGGCGGTGAAGAGACCCAGTACTTC,CASSLGGGGGEETQYF